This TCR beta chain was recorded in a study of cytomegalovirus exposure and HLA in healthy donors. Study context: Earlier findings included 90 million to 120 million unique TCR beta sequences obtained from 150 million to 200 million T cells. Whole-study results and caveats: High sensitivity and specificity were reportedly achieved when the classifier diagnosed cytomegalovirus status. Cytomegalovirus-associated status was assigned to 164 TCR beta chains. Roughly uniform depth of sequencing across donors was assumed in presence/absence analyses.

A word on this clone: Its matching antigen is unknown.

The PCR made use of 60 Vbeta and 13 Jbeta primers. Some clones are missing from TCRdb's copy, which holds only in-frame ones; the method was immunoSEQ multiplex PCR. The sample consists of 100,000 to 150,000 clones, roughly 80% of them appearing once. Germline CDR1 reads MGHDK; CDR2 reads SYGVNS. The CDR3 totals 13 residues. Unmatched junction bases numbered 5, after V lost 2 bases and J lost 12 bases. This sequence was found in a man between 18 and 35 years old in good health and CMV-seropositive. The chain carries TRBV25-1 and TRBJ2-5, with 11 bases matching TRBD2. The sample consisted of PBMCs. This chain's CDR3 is CASSEASGGFEYF. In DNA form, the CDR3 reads TGTGCCAGCAGTGAAGCTAGCGGGGGGTTCGAGTACTTC.